This T cell receptor beta chain emerged from a study of CD8 T cell repertoires and HIV-1 epitope variants. Study-wide background: Each of Twenty-five Gag and Nef epitope peptides stimulated a separate culture. Epitopes were three Gag families plus Nef HW9 and YT9.

Sequencing was performed with immunoSEQ multiplex PCR; in TCRdb, only in-frame clones are kept and a portion is missing. Among about 5,800 clones, 66% were seen once, and the ten largest hold about 40%. Study results and limitations: Only beta chains were identified, marking proliferation to antigen, not function.

Notes on this clone: Its antigen is not identified.

Sequenced input: cultured CD8+ T cells derived from PBMCs. This clonotype was sampled from a male donor with HIV.

The CDR3 region is CASSFGRGSYEQYF. In DNA form, the CDR3 reads TGTGCCAGCAGCTTTGGTCGGGGCTCCTACGAGCAGTACTTC. V and J are TRBV11-3 and TRBJ2-7; TRBD2 might be the D (5 bases). CDR1 and CDR2 (germline): SGHNT, YENEEA. The ends were cut back, 3 bases at V and 0 bases at J, with 9 bases in the middle. The CDR3 is made up of 14 amino acids. The full variable domain, in which reference TRBV11-3 and TRBJ2-7 provide the parts outside the CDR3, is EAGVVQSPRYKIIEKKQPVAFWCNPISGHNTLYWYLQNLGQGPELLIRYENEEAVDDSQLPKDRFSAERLKGVDSTLKIQPAELGDSAVYLCASSFGRGSYEQYFGPGTRLTVT.